A single sample gave rise to the 12 T cell receptor beta chains below, sequenced in a study of post-analysis software for immune sequencing data (dated by TCRdb to the mid-2010s). The study at large found these results: About 5 TRBV segments, including TRBV5-6, TRBV5-1 and TRBV20-1, were significantly more frequent in patients than controls.

The receptor library was made with PCR. The instrument was an Illumina HiSeq 2500. To reduce PCR and sequencing biases, unique molecular identifiers were incorporated into the TCR beta cDNA libraries. TCRdb ran its own pipeline on the public reads, namely fastp trimming at Q25 and MiXCR clone calling, and kept in-frame beta chains. CDR3 protein duplicates are merged, each entry listing the most common genes and DNA. The sample table records hundreds of thousands of distinct CDR3 sequences; 59% of these occur just once. 11% of the sample is taken by the ten largest. No antigen is known for these receptors. The sample comprised blood. The origin of the receptors is a girl aged 2 to 9 with multiple sclerosis.

This clonotype was detected only a few times. The CDR3, as DNA: TGCAGTGCTAGAGATTGGGCTAGCGGGAGGGTCCCCTACGAGCAGTACTTC. The encoded protein is CSARDWASGRVPYEQYF. This chain links TRBV20-1 with TRBJ2-7, with 12 nucleotides matching TRBD2. CDR1 and CDR2 (germline): DFQATT, SNEGSKA (reference sequence). The trim removed 0 bases at V and 2 bases at J, leaving 8 bases unmatched. CDR3 length equals 17 residues.

The gene calls are TRBV29-1 and TRBJ2-7, with 11 bases identical to TRBD2. Germline CDR1 SQVTM, CDR2 ANQGSEA. The CDR3 covers 13 residues. V trimming: 3 bases; J trimming: 5 bases; junction bases outside the gene matches: 3. The CDR3 region is CSVDGLAGNEQYF. DNA of the CDR3: TGCAGCGTTGATGGACTAGCGGGCAACGAGCAGTACTTC.

The chain uses TRBV7-8 and TRBJ2-3; weak D call: TRBD1 (5 bases). Trimming took 2 bases from V and 4 from J, leaving 19 bases between them. Germline CDR1 SGHVS, CDR2 FQNEAQ. This CDR3 spans 17 amino acids. DNA for the CDR3: TGTGCCAGCAGCTTAAGTTACTGGGGCAGGCAGTCAGATACGCAGTATTTT. Protein sequence: CASSLSYWGRQSDTQYF.

The chain uses TRBV6-5 and TRBJ1-2; no firm D call. The CDR3 extends over 12 amino acids. The V gene's germline CDR1 is MNHEY and CDR2 SVGAGI. Trimming left V 8 bases short and J 0 bases short, with 7 bases between. The CDR3 is CASWSPNYGYTF. The CDR3 nucleotides are TGTGCCAGCTGGTCCCCTAACTATGGCTACACCTTC.

This clonotype was found a few times. The chain links TRBV9 to TRBJ1-5; D uncertain. The CDR3 spans 15 residues. From germline, CDR1 is SGDLS and CDR2 YYNGEE. Trimming took off 0 bases at V and 0 bases at J, with 7 bases between the two ends. The DNA of the CDR3 is TGTGCCAGCAGCGTAGGAGAGTATAGCAATCAGCCCCAGCATTTT. Amino acid sequence: CASSVGEYSNQPQHF.

This clonotype was counted a few times. In DNA form, the CDR3 reads TGTGCCAGCAGTTTAGGGACTAGCGGGAGTAGCAATGAGCAGTTCTTC. Protein: CASSLGTSGSSNEQFF. The chain has TRBV12-3 or TRBV12-4 and TRBJ2-1; 13 positions agree with TRBD2. Trimming took 1 base from V and 6 from J; bases not matched to a gene: 3. This CDR3 comprises 16 residues.

V usage is TRBV5-1 and J usage is TRBJ2-1, with 7 bases identical to TRBD1. This CDR3 has 15 residues. The junction had 12 bases not matched to a gene; V was cut back by 4 bases and J by 8 bases. The germline CDR1 and CDR2 sequences are SGHRS and YFSETQ. The CDR3 is CASSRERTGRDEQFF. CDR3 DNA: TGCGCCAGCAGCAGAGAACGGACAGGACGTGATGAGCAGTTCTTC.

The rearrangement uses TRBV7-2 and TRBJ2-7; D is ambiguous. V lost 0 bases and J lost 0, with 9 bases in between. The CDR3 sequence is 15 residues long. The germline V gene encodes CDR1 SGHTA and CDR2 FQGNSA. CDR3 nucleotides: TGTGCCAGCAGCTTAGCACCCTGGGGCTCCTACGAGCAGTACTTC. This codes for CASSLAPWGSYEQYF.

The rearrangement links TRBV29-1 to TRBJ2-3; D tentatively reads TRBD1 or TRBD2 (5 bases each). Germline CDR1 and CDR2: SQVTM and ANQGSEA. CDR3 length: 14 amino acids. Trimming shortened V by 4 bases and J by 1 base, and 12 bases separated the two germline ends. The CDR3 DNA reads TGCAGCGTTGTACAGGTGGGGGGCACAGATACGCAGTATTTT. Translating it yields CSVVQVGGTDTQYF.

The chain is built from TRBV4-3 and TRBJ2-1; D might be TRBD2 (5 bases). This CDR3 is 18 amino acids long. V was trimmed by 2 bases and J by 7 bases, leaving 24 bases between them. CDR1 is LGHNA, CDR2 YSLEER, per germline. CDR3 DNA: TGCGCCAGCAGCCAACACCTGGGGATCCAAGGACTTCGGAATGAGCAGTTCTTC. This gives the protein CASSQHLGIQGLRNEQFF.

V is TRBV20-1 and J is TRBJ2-5; TRBD2 matches at 8 bases. The CDR3 sequence is 13 residues long. After removal of 8 bases from V and 5 bases from J, the junction contained 10 bases not matched to a gene. CDR1 is DFQATT, CDR2 SNEGSKA, per germline (reference sequence). The CDR3 bases are TGCAGTTCTGGAGCGGGAGTCTATGAGACCCAGTACTTC. This encodes CSSGAGVYETQYF.

A few counts support this clonotype. V gene TRBV5-1 combines with J gene TRBJ2-1, with 9 bases lining up with TRBD2. Germline V gene sequence: CDR1 SGHRS, CDR2 YFSETQ. Unmatched junction bases numbered 5, after V lost 3 bases and J lost 4 bases. This CDR3 contains 15 residues. This chain's CDR3 is CASSSGLAIYNEQFF. The CDR3 DNA reads as TGCGCCAGCAGCTCCGGACTAGCGATATACAATGAGCAGTTCTTC.